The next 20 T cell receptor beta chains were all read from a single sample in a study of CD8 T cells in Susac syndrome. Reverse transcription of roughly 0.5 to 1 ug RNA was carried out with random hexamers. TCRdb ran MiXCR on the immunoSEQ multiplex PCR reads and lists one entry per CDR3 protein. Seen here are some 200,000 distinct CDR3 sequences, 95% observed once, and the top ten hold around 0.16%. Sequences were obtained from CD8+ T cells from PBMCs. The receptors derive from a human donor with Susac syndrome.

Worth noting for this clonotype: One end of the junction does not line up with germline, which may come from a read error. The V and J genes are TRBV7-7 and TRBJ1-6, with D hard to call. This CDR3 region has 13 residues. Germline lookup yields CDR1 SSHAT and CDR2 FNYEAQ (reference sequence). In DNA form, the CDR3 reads TGTGCTAGCAGCTTAAATCCTCTGTCACCCCTCCACTTT. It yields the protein CASSLNPLSPLHF.

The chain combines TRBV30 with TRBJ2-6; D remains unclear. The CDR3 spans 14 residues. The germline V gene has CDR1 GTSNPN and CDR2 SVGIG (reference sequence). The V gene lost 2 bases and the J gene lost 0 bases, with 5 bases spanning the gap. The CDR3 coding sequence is TGTGCCTGGAGTTGGGACTCTGGGGCCAACGTCCTGACTTTC. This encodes CAWSWDSGANVLTF.

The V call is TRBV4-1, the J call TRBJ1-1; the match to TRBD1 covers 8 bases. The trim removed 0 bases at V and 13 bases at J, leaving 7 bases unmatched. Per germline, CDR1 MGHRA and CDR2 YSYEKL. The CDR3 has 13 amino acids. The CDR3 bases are TGCGCCAGCAGCCAAGATGGGGCCAGGGGGCGTTTCTTT. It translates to CASSQDGARGRFF.

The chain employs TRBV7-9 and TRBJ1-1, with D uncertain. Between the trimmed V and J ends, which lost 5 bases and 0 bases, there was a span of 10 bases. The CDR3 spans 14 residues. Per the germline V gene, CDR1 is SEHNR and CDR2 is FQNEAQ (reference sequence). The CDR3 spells CASSPQSMNTEAFF. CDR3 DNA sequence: TGTGCCAGCAGCCCCCAGAGTATGAACACTGAAGCTTTCTTT.

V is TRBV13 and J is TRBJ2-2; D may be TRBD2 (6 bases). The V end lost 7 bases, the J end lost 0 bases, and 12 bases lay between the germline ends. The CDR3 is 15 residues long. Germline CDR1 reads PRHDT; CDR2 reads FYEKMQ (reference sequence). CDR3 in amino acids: CASKPSGPNTGELFF. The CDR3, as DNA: TGTGCCAGCAAACCAAGCGGGCCGAACACCGGGGAGCTGTTTTTT.

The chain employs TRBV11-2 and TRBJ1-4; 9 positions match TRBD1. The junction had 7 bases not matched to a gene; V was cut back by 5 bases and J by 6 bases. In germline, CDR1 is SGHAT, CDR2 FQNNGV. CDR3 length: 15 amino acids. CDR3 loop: CASSPTGGGYEKLFF. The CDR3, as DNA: TGTGCCAGCAGCCCTACAGGGGGCGGATATGAAAAACTGTTTTTT.

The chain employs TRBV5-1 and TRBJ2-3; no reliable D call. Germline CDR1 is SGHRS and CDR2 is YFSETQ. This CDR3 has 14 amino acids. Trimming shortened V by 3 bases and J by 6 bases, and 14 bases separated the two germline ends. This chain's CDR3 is CASSSLVSADTQYF. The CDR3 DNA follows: TGCGCCAGCAGCTCCTTAGTGTCGGCTGATACGCAGTATTTT.

CDR3 sequence (DNA): TGCAGCGTTGTGGGGGGGAGAACAGATACGCAGTATTTT. Translating it yields CSVVGGRTDTQYF. The gene calls are TRBV29-1 and TRBJ2-3, with 7 bases identical to TRBD2. The CDR3 spans 13 residues. The J segment lost 3 bases and the V segment lost 4 bases, leaving 4 bases of the junction unmatched. In germline, CDR1 is SQVTM, CDR2 ANQGSEA.

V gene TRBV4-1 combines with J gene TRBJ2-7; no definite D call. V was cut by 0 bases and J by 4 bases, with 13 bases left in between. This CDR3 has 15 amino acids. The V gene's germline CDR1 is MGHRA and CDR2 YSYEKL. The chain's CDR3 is CASSQDWAVSYEQYF. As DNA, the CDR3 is TGCGCCAGCAGCCAAGATTGGGCCGTCTCATACGAGCAGTACTTC.

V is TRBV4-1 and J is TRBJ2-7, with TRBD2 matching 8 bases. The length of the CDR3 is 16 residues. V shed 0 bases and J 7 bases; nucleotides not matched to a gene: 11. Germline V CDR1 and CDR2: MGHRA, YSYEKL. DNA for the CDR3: TGCGCCAGCAGCCAAGAGGGTAGTAGCGGGACGAGTGAGCAGTACTTC. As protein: CASSQEGSSGTSEQYF.

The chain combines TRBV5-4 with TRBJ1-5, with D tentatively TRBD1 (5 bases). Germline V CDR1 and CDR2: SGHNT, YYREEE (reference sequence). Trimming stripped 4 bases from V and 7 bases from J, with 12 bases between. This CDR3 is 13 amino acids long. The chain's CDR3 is CASSPYPGQPQHF. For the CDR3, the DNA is TGTGCCAGCAGCCCGTACCCAGGGCAGCCCCAGCATTTT.

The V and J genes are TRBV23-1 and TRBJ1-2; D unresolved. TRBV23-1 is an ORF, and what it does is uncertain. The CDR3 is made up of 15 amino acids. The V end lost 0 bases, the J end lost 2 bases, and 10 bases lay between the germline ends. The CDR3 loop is CASSQSNRLNYGYTF. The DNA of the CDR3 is TGCGCCAGCAGTCAATCCAATAGGTTGAACTATGGCTACACCTTC.

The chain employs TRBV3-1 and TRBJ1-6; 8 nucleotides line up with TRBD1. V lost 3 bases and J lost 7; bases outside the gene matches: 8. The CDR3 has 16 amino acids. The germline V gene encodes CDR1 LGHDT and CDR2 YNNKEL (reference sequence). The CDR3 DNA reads TGTGCCAGCAGCCACGCTTACGGGACAGGAAATTCACCCCTCCACTTT. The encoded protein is CASSHAYGTGNSPLHF.

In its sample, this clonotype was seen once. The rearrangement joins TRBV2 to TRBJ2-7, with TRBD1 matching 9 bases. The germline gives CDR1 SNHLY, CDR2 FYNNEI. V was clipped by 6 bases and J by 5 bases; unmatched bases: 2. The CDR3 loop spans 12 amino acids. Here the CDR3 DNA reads TGTGCCAGCAGGGGACAGGGAGACGAGCAGTACTTC. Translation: CASRGQGDEQYF.

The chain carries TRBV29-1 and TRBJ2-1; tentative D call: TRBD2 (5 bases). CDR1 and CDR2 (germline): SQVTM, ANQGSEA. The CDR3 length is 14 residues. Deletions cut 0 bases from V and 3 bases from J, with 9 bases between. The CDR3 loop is CSVEDRELYNEQFF. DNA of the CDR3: TGCAGCGTTGAAGATCGGGAACTCTACAATGAGCAGTTCTTC.

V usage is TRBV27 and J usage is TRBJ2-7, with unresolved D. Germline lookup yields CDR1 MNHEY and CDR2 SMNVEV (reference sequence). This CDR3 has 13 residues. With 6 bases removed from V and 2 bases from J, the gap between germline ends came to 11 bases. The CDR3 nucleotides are TGTGCCAGCAGCCTAGGATCCACCTACGAGCAGTACTTC. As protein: CASSLGSTYEQYF.

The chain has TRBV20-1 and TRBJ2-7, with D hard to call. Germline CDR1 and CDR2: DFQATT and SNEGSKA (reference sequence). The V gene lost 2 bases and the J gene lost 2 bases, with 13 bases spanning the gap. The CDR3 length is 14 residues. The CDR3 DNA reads TGCAGTGCTAGACCTGAAACCCGCGCCTACGAGCAGTACTTC. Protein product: CSARPETRAYEQYF.

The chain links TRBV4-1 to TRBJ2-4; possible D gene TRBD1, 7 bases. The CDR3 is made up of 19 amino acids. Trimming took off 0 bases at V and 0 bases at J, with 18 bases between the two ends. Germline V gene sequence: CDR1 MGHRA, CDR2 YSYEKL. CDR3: CASSQEGGGGKVAKNIQYF. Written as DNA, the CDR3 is TGCGCCAGCAGCCAAGAAGGCGGAGGGGGCAAGGTAGCCAAAAACATTCAGTACTTC.

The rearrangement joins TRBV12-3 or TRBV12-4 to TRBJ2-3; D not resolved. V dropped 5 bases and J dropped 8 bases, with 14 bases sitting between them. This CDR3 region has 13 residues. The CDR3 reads CASSQPPGPTQYF. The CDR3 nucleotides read TGTGCCAGCAGTCAACCCCCAGGCCCTACGCAGTATTTT.

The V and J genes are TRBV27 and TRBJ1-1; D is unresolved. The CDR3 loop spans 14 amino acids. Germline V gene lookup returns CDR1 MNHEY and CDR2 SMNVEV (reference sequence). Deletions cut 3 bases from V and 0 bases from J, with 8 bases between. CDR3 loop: CASSLGGMNTEAFF. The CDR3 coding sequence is TGTGCCAGCAGTTTGGGCGGGATGAACACTGAAGCTTTCTTT.